This is a list of T cell receptor beta chains from one sample in a study of blood T cell repertoires in COVID-19. Assay: immunoSEQ multiplex PCR; the TCRdb copy retains only in-frame clones and omits some. This sample carries 300,000 to 400,000 clones, about 93% of them seen once, and the ten largest clones take 2.5% to 4%. The sequencing sample was made of peripheral blood. The receptors originated from a woman aged 18 to 35 who had recovered from COVID-19. Both conserved end residues are trimmed from each CDR3. The D gene is left open where the match is weak.

CDR3aa,v_gene,j_gene,d_gene
ASRDDRGNTEAF,TRBV10-2,TRBJ1-1,TRBD1
ASTSGQGRFQPQH,TRBV19,TRBJ1-5,TRBD1
SAEALAGPWETQY,TRBV29-1,TRBJ2-5,TRBD2
ASSQTISTDTQY,TRBV5-1,TRBJ2-3,-
ASSEYGTVNTEAF,TRBV25-1,TRBJ1-1,TRBD1
ASSVSDPGARELF,TRBV9,TRBJ2-2,-
ASSSPGKFPDTQY,TRBV11-2,TRBJ2-3,-
ASSVGGREISYGNTIY,TRBV9,TRBJ1-3,-
ATRAGLAGTDTQY,TRBV10-3,TRBJ2-3,TRBD2
ASSVATRGSEKLF,TRBV9,TRBJ1-4,-
ASSEYRENTEAF,TRBV10-1,TRBJ1-1,-
ASSLSGPRNEQF,TRBV7-8,TRBJ2-1,-
ASSLGRARTDTQY,TRBV11-3,TRBJ2-3,-
ASSPRGTNVLT,TRBV3-1/TRBV3-2,TRBJ2-6,TRBD1
ASSIRLAGVDEQF,TRBV5-4,TRBJ2-1,TRBD2
ASSPGTSYPNTGELF,TRBV9,TRBJ2-2,TRBD2
ASSHTGSNIQY,TRBV4-1,TRBJ2-4,-
SVVQGDRTQY,TRBV29-1,TRBJ2-3,-
TSSLHRGGDSNQPQH,TRBV1,TRBJ1-5,-
ASSETTSAEAF,TRBV10-1,TRBJ1-1,-
ASSAEGTDNSPLH,TRBV25-1,TRBJ1-6,TRBD1
ASSLEDRLQETQY,TRBV3-1/TRBV3-2,TRBJ2-5,-
AWSVVGRNTEAF,TRBV30,TRBJ1-1,-
ASSSNRGLYGYT,TRBV5-1,TRBJ1-2,TRBD1
ASRSTRAGSNQPQH,TRBV6-6,TRBJ1-5,-
ASRSLREVLTDTQY,TRBV2,TRBJ2-3,-
ASSMGLAKETQY,TRBV19,TRBJ2-5,TRBD2
ASTDRVDTQY,TRBV6-5,TRBJ2-3,TRBD1
ASSQDKTGTGTSGANVLT,TRBV4-3,TRBJ2-6,TRBD1
ASSQVGGKAEAF,TRBV3-1/TRBV3-2,TRBJ1-1,-
ASSAGTAGADTQY,TRBV19,TRBJ2-3,TRBD2
ASSPQSSYNSPLH,TRBV18,TRBJ1-6,-
ASSLLGQITDYGYT,TRBV28,TRBJ1-2,TRBD1
ACARGQGPSTRNQPQH,TRBV19,TRBJ1-5,TRBD1
ASREGAVSEAF,TRBV19,TRBJ1-1,-
ASSSTGLVGEQF,TRBV6-5,TRBJ2-1,TRBD2
ASSQYNEQF,TRBV12-3/TRBV12-4,TRBJ2-1,-
AGRREPQETQY,TRBV2,TRBJ2-5,-
ATSDPGQGDGYT,TRBV24-1,TRBJ1-2,TRBD1
ASSPSGFSGKTQY,TRBV11-3,TRBJ2-5,-
ASKFPDTQY,TRBV2,TRBJ2-3,-
ASSSVVGYT,TRBV12-3/TRBV12-4,TRBJ1-2,-
ASSYGTANYGYT,TRBV2,TRBJ1-2,TRBD1
ASSQDRETEAF,TRBV14,TRBJ1-1,-
AIRDDRGHQPQH,TRBV10-3,TRBJ1-5,TRBD1
AISESDNEKLF,TRBV10-3,TRBJ1-4,-
AWTTQGNYGYT,TRBV30,TRBJ1-2,-
ASSLGAQPQH,TRBV5-6,TRBJ1-5,-
ASSSDRATEAF,TRBV11-2,TRBJ1-1,TRBD1
ASSLRSPGQGMNTEAF,TRBV7-2,TRBJ1-1,TRBD1